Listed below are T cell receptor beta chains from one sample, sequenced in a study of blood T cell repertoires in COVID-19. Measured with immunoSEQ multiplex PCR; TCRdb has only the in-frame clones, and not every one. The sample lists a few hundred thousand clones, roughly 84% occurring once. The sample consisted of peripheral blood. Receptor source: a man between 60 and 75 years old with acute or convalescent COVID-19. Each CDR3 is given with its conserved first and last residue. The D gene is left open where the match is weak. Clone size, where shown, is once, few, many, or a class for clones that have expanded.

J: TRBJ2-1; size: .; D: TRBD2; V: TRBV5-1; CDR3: CASSLFPSGYNEQFF; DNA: TGCGCCAGCAGCTTGTTCCCTAGCGGGTACAATGAGCAGTTCTTC
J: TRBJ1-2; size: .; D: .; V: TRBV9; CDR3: CASSVGDKFNYGYTF; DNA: TGTGCCAGCAGCGTAGGGGACAAATTTAACTATGGCTACACCTTC
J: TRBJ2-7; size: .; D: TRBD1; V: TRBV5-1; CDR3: CASSTGQGGYEQYF; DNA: TGCGCCAGCAGCACCGGACAGGGTGGGTACGAGCAGTACTTC
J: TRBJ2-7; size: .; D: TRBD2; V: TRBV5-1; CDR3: CASSYPGGGVSYEQYF; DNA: TGCGCCAGCAGCTACCCGGGTGGGGGGGTCTCCTACGAGCAGTACTTC
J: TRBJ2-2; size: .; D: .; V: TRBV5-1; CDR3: CASSSGLYYTGELFF; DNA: TGCGCCAGCAGCTCGGGACTCTATTACACCGGGGAGCTGTTTTTT
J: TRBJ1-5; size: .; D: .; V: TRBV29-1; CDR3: CSVEEGAGQPQHF; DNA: TGCAGCGTTGAAGAGGGGGCTGGTCAGCCCCAGCATTTT
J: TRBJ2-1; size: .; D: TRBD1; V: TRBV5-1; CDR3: CASSGTGAFNEQFF; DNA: TGCGCCAGCTCCGGGACAGGGGCGTTCAATGAGCAGTTCTTC
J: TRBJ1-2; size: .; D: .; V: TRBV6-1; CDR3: CASSDPGDYGYTF; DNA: TGTGCCAGCAGTGACCCGGGGGACTATGGCTACACCTTC
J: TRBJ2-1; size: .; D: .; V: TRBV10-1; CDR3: CASSDSRGTYNEQFF; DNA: TGCGCCAGCTCGGACAGCCGAGGCACCTACAATGAGCAGTTCTTC
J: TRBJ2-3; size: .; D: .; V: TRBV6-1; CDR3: CASSEVLDRTDTQYF; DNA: TGTGCCAGCAGTGAAGTACTAGACCGCACAGATACGCAGTATTTT
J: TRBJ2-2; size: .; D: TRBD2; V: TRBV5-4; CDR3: CASSRVSGGANTGELFF; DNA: TGTGCCAGCAGCCGGGTTAGCGGGGGGGCGAACACCGGGGAGCTGTTTTTT
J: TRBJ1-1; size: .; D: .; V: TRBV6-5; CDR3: CASSYRGAWMNTEAFF; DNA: TGTGCCAGCAGTTACCGGGGGGCTTGGATGAACACTGAAGCTTTCTTT
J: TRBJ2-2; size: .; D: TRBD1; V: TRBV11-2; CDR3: CASSPRTGGGRELFF; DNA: TGTGCCAGCAGCCCCCGGACAGGGGGTGGTCGGGAGCTGTTTTTT
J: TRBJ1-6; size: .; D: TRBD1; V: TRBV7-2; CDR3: CASSLGGRGRTYNSPLHF; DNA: TGTGCCAGCAGCTTAGGGGGCAGGGGGCGGACCTATAATTCACCCCTCCACTTT
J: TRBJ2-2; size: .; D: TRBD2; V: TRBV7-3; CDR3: CASSLTLAGGATGELFF; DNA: TGTGCCAGCAGCTTAACACTAGCGGGAGGGGCCACCGGGGAGCTGTTTTTT
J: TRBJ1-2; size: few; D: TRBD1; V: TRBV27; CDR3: CASSPPGTGIYGYTF; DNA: TGTGCCAGCAGTCCCCCAGGGACAGGGATCTATGGCTACACCTTC
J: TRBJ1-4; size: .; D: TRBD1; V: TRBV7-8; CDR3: CASSTRTGVSTNEKLFF; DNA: TGTGCCAGCAGCACTCGGACAGGGGTGTCCACTAATGAAAAACTGTTTTTT
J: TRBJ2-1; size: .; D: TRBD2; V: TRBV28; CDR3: CASSSSLAGGYNEQFF; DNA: TGTGCCAGCAGTTCCTCCCTAGCGGGAGGGTACAATGAGCAGTTCTTC
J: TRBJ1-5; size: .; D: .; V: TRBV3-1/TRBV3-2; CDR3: CASSQDFQGHQPQHF; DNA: TGTGCCAGCAGCCAAGATTTCCAGGGCCATCAGCCCCAGCATTTT
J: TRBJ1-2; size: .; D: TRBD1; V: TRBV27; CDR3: CASSSRQGIDYGYTF; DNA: TGTGCCAGCAGTTCACGACAGGGTATAGACTATGGCTACACCTTC
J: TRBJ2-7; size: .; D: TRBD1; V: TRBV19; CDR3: CASSTGGSSYEQYF; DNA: TGTGCCAGTAGCACAGGGGGCAGCTCCTACGAGCAGTACTTC
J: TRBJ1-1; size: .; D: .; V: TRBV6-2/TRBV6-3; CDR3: CASSGWTDTEAFF; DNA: TGTGCCAGCAGTGGGTGGACTGACACTGAAGCTTTCTTT
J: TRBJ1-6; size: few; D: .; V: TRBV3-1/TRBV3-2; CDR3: CASSQGSSYNSPLHF; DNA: TGTGCCAGCAGCCAGGGCAGCTCCTATAATTCACCCCTCCACTTT
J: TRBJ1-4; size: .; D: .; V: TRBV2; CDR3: CASSEARQGGIDRNEKLFF; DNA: TGTGCCAGCAGTGAAGCTCGTCAGGGAGGGATTGACAGAAATGAAAAACTGTTTTTT
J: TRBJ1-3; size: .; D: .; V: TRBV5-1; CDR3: CASSLAFGFSGNTIYF; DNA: TGCGCCAGCAGCTTGGCCTTCGGGTTCTCTGGAAACACCATATATTTT
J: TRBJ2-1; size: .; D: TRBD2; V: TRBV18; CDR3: CASSPPNRAGGGNEQFF; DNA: TGTGCCAGCTCACCACCCAACCGAGCGGGAGGGGGCAATGAGCAGTTCTTC
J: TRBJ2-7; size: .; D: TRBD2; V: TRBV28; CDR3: CASSFSGSPPYEQYF; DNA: TGTGCCAGCAGTTTTAGCGGGAGTCCTCCCTACGAGCAGTACTTC
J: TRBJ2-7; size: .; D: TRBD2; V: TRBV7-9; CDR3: CASSAASGNYEQYF; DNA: TGTGCCAGCTCAGCGGCTAGCGGAAACTACGAGCAGTACTTC
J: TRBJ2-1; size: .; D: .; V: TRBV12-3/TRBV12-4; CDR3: CASSSGLHNEQFF; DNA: TGTGCCAGCAGTTCAGGACTACACAATGAGCAGTTCTTC
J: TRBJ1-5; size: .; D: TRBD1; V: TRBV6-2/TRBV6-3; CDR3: CASSYVQGRGTRDNSNQPQHF; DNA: TGTGCCAGCAGTTACGTTCAGGGCAGGGGGACGCGAGACAATAGCAATCAGCCCCAGCATTTT
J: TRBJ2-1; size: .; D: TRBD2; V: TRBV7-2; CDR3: CASSQAFSGNPYNEQFF; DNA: TGTGCCAGCAGCCAAGCTTTTAGCGGGAACCCATACAATGAGCAGTTCTTC